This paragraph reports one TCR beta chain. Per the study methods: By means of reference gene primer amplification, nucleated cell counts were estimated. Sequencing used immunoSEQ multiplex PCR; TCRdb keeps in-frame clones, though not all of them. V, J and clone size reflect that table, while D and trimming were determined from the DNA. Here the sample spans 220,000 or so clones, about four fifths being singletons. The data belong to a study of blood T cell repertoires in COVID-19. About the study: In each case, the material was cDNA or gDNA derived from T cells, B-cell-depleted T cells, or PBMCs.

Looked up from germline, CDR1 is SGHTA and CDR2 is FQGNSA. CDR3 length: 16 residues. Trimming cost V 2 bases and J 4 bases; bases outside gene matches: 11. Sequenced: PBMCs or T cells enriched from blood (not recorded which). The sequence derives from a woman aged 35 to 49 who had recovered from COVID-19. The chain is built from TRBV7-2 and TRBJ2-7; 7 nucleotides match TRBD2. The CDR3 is CASSLRRERGRYEQYF. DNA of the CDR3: TGTGCCAGCAGCTTAAGGCGGGAGCGGGGAAGGTACGAGCAGTACTTC.